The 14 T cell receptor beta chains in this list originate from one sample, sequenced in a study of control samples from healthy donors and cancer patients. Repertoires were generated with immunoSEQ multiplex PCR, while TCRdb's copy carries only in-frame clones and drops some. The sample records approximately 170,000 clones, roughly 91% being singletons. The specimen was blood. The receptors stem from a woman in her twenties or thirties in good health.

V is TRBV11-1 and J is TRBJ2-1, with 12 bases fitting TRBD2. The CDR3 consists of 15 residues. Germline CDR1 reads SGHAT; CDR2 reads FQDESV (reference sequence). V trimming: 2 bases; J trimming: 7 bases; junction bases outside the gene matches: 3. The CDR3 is CASSLSSGRVNEQFF. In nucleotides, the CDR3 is TGTGCCAGCAGCTTATCTAGCGGGAGGGTTAATGAGCAGTTCTTC.

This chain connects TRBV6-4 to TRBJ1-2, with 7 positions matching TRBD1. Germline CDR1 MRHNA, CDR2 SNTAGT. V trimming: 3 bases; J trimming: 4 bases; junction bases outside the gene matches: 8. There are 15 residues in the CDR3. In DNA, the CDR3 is TGTGCCAGCAGTGAGGAGGAGGGACAGCCCTATGGCTACACCTTC. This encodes CASSEEEGQPYGYTF.

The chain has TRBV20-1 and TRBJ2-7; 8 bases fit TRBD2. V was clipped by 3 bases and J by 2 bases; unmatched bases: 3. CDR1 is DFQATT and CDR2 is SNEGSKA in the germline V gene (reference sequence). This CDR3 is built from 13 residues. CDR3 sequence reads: CSASGGLAYEQYF. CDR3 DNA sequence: TGCAGTGCTAGTGGGGGACTAGCCTACGAGCAGTACTTC.

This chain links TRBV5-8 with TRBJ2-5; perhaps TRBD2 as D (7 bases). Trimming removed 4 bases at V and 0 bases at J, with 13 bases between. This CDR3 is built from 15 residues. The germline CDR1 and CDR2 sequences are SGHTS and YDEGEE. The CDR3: CASSKGGWYQETQYF. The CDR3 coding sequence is TGTGCCAGCAGCAAGGGGGGGTGGTACCAAGAGACCCAGTACTTC.

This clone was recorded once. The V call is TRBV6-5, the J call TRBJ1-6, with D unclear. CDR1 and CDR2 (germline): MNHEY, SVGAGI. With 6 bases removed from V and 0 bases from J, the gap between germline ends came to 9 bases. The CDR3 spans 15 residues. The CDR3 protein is CASRSRSSYNSPLHF. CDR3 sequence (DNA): TGTGCCAGCAGGAGCAGGAGCTCCTATAATTCACCCCTCCACTTT.

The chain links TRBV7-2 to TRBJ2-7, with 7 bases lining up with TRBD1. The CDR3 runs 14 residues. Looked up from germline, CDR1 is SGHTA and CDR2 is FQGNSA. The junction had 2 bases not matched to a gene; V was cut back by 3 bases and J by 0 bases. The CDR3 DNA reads TGTGCCAGCAGCTTGGGGGACAGCTCCTACGAGCAGTACTTC. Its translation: CASSLGDSSYEQYF.

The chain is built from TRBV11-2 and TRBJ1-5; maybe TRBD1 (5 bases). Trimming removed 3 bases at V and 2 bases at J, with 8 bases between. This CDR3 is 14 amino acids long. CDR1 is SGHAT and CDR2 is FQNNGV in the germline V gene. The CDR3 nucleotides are TGTGCCAGCAGCTTCCAGGGAGGCAATCAGCCCCAGCATTTT. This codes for CASSFQGGNQPQHF.

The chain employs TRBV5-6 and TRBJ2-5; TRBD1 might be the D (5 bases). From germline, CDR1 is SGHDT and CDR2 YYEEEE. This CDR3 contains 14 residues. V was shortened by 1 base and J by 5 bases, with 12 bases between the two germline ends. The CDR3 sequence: CASSLFWGNETQYF. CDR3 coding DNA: TGTGCCAGCAGCTTGTTTTGGGGCAATGAGACCCAGTACTTC. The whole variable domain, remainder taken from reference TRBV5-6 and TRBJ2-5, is DAGVTQSPTHLIKTRGQQVTLRCSPKSGHDTVSWYQQALGQGPQFIFQYYEEEERQRGNFPDRFSGHQFPNYSSELNVNALLLGDSALYLCASSLFWGNETQYFGPGTRLLVL.

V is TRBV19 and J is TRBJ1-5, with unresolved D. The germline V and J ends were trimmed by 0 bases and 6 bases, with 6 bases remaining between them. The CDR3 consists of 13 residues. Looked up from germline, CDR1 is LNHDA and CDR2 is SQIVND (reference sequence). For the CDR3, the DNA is TGTGCCAGTAGTATAGAGGAGGGTCAGCCCCAGCATTTT. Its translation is CASSIEEGQPQHF.

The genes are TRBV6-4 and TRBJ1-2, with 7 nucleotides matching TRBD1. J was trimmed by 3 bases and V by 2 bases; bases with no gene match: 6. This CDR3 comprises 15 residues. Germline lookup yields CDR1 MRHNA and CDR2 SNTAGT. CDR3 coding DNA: TGTGCCAGCAGTGACGGGGCAGGGGGTCACTATGGCTACACCTTC. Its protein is CASSDGAGGHYGYTF.

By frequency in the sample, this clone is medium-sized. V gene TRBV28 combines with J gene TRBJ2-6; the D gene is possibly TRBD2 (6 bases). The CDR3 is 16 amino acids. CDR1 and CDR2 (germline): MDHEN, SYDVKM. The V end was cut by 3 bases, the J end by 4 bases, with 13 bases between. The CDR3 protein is CASSFGGADGANVLTF. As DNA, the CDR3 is TGTGCCAGCAGTTTCGGAGGGGCGGACGGGGCCAACGTCCTGACTTTC. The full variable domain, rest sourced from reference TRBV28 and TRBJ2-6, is DVKVTQSSRYLVKRTGEKVFLECVQDMDHENMFWYRQDPGLGLRLIYFSYDVKMKEKGDIPEGYSVSREKKERFSLILESASTNQTSMYLCASSFGGADGANVLTFGAGSRLTVL.

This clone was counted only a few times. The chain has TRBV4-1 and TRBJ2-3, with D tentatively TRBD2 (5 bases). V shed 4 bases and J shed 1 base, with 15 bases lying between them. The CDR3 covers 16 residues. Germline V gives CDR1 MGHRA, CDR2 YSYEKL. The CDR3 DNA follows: TGCGCCAGCAGCCCCAGTCCGGGAATGGGCACAGATACGCAGTATTTT. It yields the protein CASSPSPGMGTDTQYF.

This CDR3 reads CARALAGAYEQYF. DNA for the CDR3: TGTGCCAGAGCCCTAGCGGGAGCTTACGAGCAGTACTTC. This sequence joins TRBV9 and TRBJ2-7, with 10 positions matching TRBD2. CDR3 length: 13 amino acids. In germline, CDR1 is SGDLS, CDR2 YYNGEE. J gave up 4 bases and V 8 bases, and 6 bases lay outside the gene matches. Together with reference TRBV9 and TRBJ2-7, the CDR3 gives the full variable domain: DSGVTQTPKHLITATGQRVTLRCSPRSGDLSVYWYQQSLDQGLQFLIQYYNGEERAKGNILERFSAQQFPDLHSELNLSSLELGDSALYFCARALAGAYEQYFGPGTRLTVT.

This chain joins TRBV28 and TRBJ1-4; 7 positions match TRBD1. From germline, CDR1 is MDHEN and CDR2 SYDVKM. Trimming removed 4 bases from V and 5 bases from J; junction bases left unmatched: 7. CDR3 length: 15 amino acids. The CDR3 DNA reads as TGTGCCAGCAGTTCCCCGGGACAGAGAAATGAAAAACTGTTTTTT. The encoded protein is CASSSPGQRNEKLFF.